The TCR beta chain described here comes from a study of regulatory T cells in long-lasting Graves disease. As for time point: persistent/refractory GD, antithyroid drugs over 5 years with positive TRAb. PBMCs were the source of the RNA used for TCR sequencing. The EDTA tubes were filled with approximately 10 milliliters of drawn peripheral blood. Relying on iRepertoire HTBI primers and Arm-PCR of CDR3 regions, the team built TCR beta libraries. From the multiplex PCR reads, TCRdb called clonotypes with MiXCR, one entry per CDR3 protein. This sample has about 290,000 distinct CDR3 sequences, with more than 20% found just once. The sequence came from a female donor with Graves disease. The source was peripheral blood mononuclear cells (PBMCs), collected when the disease was refractory, from a patient treated with antithyroid drugs.

CDR3 in amino acids: CASRGGDGGRGTEAFF. The CDR3 DNA is TGTGCCAGCAGAGGGGGGGACGGAGGAAGGGGGACTGAAGCTTTCTTT. The chain combines TRBV7-2 with TRBJ1-1, with D tentatively TRBD1 (6 bases). Trimming removed 6 bases at V and 5 bases at J, with 22 bases between. The CDR3 has 16 residues. Germline V CDR1 and CDR2: SGHTA, FQGNSA. Drawing the rest from reference TRBV7-2 and TRBJ1-1, the complete variable domain is GAGVSQSPSNKVTEKGKDVELRCDPISGHTALYWYRQSLGQGLEFLIYFQGNSAPDKSGLPSDRFSAERTGGSVSTLTIQRTQQEDSAVYLCASRGGDGGRGTEAFFGQGTRLTVV.